Described below is a single T cell receptor (beta chain) sequence and its context. This record comes from a study of blood T cell repertoires in COVID-19. Study summary: The analysed material was cDNA or gDNA that came from T cells, B-cell-depleted T cells, or PBMCs.

Generated by immunoSEQ multiplex PCR, the TCRdb table keeps only in-frame clones and is missing some. Here the sample spans about 46,000 clones, around 83% being singletons. V lost 0 bases and J lost 2; bases outside the gene matches: 8. The CDR3 runs 17 residues. Germline V CDR1 and CDR2: MNHEY, SVGEGT. This clonotype originated in a man aged 55 to 70 with active COVID-19. The chain has TRBV6-2 or TRBV6-3 and TRBJ2-3; 7 positions match TRBD2. Sequenced: peripheral blood. The CDR3 sequence is CASSYSEGGPFTDTQYF. The CDR3 DNA reads TGTGCCAGCAGTTACTCGGAGGGAGGGCCCTTCACAGATACGCAGTATTTT.